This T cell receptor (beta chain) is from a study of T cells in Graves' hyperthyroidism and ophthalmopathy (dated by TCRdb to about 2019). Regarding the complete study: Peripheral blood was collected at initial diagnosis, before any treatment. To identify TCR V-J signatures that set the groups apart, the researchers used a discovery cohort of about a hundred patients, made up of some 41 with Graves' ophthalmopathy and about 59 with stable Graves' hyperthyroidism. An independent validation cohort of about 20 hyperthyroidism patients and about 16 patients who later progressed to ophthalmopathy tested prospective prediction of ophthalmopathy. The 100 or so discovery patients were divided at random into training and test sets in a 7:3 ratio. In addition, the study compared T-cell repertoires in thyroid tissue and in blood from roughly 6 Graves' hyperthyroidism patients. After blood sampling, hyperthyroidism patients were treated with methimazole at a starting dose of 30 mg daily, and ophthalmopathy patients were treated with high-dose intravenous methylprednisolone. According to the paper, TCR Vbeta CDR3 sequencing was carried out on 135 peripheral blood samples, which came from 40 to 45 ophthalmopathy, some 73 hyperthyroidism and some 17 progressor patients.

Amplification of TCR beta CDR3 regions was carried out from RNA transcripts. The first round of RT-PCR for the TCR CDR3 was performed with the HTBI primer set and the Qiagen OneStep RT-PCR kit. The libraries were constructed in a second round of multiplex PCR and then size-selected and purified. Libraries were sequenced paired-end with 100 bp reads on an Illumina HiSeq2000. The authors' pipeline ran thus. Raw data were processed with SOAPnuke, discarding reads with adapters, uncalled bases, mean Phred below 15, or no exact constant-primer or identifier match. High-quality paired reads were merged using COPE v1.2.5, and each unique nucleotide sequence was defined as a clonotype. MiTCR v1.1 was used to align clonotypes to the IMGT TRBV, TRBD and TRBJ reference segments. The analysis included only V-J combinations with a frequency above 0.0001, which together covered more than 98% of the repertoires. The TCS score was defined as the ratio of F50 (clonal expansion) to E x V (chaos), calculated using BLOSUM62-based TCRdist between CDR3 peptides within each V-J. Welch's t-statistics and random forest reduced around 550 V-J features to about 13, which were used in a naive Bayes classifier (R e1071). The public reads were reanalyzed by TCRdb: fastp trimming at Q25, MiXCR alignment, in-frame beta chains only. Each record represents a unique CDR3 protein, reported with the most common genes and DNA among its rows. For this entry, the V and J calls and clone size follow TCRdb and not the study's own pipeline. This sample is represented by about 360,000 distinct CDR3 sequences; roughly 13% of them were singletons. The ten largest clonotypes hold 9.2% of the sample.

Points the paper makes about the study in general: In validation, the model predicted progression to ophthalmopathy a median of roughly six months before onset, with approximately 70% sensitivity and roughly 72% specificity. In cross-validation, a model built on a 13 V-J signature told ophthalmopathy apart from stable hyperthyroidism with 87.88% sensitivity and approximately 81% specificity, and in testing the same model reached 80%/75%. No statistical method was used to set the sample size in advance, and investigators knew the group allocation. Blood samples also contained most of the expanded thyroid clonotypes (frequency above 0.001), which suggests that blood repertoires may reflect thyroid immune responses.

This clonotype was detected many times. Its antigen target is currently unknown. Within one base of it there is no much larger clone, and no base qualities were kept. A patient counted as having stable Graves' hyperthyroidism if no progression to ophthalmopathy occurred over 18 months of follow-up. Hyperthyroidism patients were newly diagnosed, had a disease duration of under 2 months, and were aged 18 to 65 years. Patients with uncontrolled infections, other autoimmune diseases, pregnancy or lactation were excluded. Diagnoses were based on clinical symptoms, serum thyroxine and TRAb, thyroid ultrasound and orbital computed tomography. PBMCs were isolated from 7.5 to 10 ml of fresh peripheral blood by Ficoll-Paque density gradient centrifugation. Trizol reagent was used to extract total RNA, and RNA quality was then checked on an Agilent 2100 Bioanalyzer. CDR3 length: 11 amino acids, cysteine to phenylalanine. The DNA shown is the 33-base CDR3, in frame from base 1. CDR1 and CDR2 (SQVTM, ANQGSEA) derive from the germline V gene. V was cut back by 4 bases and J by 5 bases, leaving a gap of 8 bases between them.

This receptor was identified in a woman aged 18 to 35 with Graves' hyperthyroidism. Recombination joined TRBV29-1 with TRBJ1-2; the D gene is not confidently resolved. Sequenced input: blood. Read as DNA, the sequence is TGCAGCGTTGGGGCAGAGTATGGCTACACCTTC. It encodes CSVGAEYGYTF.